These 4 T cell receptor beta chains were sequenced from one sample in a study of T-cell memory formation after mild COVID-19. TCRdb processed the 5' RACE reads anew with MiXCR; each CDR3 protein has one entry. The sample has 100,000 to 150,000 distinct CDR3 sequences; about 5.9% are singletons. Sequencing was performed on PBMCs or a T cell subset sorted from them (not recorded which). Receptors originate from an adult woman who had mild COVID-19 (a few samples of this study predate the infection). Cell type and time point are not known.

The genes are TRBV20-1 and TRBJ2-5; possibly TRBD1 for D (5 bases). Trimming took off 3 bases at V and 2 bases at J, with 13 bases between the two ends. Germline lookup yields CDR1 DFQATT and CDR2 SNEGSKA (reference sequence). This CDR3 is 14 amino acids long. This CDR3 reads CSASRGMGQETQYF. CDR3 in DNA: TGCAGTGCTAGTAGGGGAATGGGGCAAGAGACCCAGTACTTC.

This clonotype was counted many times. In nucleotides, the CDR3 is TGTGCCAGCAGCCGCGTAGCGGGAGCAATCAATGAGCAGTTCTTC. Its protein is CASSRVAGAINEQFF. The chain couples TRBV7-9 to TRBJ2-1, with 9 bases aligning to TRBD2. The CDR3 loop spans 15 amino acids. V was clipped by 5 bases and J by 6 bases; unmatched bases: 8. In germline, CDR1 is SEHNR, CDR2 FQNEAQ (reference sequence).

This chain joins TRBV7-2 and TRBJ2-1; TRBD2 matches at 10 bases. J lost 8 bases, V lost 5 bases, and 6 bases had no gene match. Germline V gives CDR1 SGHTA, CDR2 FQGNSA. This CDR3 has 14 residues. The CDR3 nucleotides are TGTGCCAGCAGCCTGGGACTAGCGTCCGATGAGCAGTTCTTC. Encoded protein: CASSLGLASDEQFF.

The rearrangement links TRBV4-2 to TRBJ2-1, with D unclear. Germline CDR1 LGHNA, CDR2 YNFKEQ. V lost 1 base to trimming and J lost 0 bases, with 13 bases between them. This CDR3 spans 17 amino acids. The CDR3 here is CASSQADNRNSYNEQFF. CDR3 coding DNA: TGTGCCAGCAGCCAAGCCGATAATCGGAACTCCTACAATGAGCAGTTCTTC.